This passage covers 28 T cell receptor beta chains from one sample sequenced in a study of PD-1 blockade in classical Hodgkin lymphoma. Clones were read by immunoSEQ multiplex PCR, and TCRdb kept only the in-frame ones, dropping some. The sample lists 30,000 to 40,000 clones, 90% occurring once. All trial patients relapsed after autologous stem cell transplantation. Researchers report purifying CD4+ T cells from thawed PBMCs by magnetic negative selection. This specimen consisted of CD4+ T cells from blood, obtained at baseline. The receptors originated from a human donor with classical Hodgkin lymphoma.

The chain combines TRBV4-1 with TRBJ2-3; tentatively, D is TRBD1 or TRBD2 (6 bases each). The CDR3 sequence is 17 residues long. The germline gives CDR1 MGHRA, CDR2 YSYEKL. V lost 8 bases, J lost 4 bases, and 25 bases lay in between. The CDR3 region has the DNA TGCGCCAGCCAGCCCTTACCTACAGGGAGGATCGCAGATACGCAGTATTTT. As protein: CASQPLPTGRIADTQYF.

The CDR3 nucleotides are TGTGCCAGCAGGTCCCCTGGGGGCACTGAAGCTTTCTTT. Encoded protein: CASRSPGGTEAFF. This sequence joins TRBV5-4 and TRBJ1-1; tentative D call: TRBD1 (5 bases). Germline CDR1 and CDR2: SGHNT and YYREEE (reference sequence). The CDR3 contains 13 residues. V was cut by 5 bases and J by 4 bases, with 12 bases left in between.

In nucleotides, the CDR3 is TGTGCCAGCAGCGTAGGGAACGGCGTCACAGATACGCAGTATTTT. This encodes CASSVGNGVTDTQYF. The chain employs TRBV9 and TRBJ2-3; D gene uncertain. Germline assignment: CDR1 SGDLS and CDR2 YYNGEE. This CDR3 has 15 amino acids. V shed 0 bases and J shed 2 bases, with 10 bases lying between them.

This clone was counted once. The V gene is TRBV29-1, the J gene TRBJ1-1, with D perhaps matching TRBD1 (5 bases). V gave up 3 bases and J gave up 7 bases, with 12 bases separating them. CDR1 is SQVTM and CDR2 is ANQGSEA in the germline V gene. This CDR3 comprises 12 residues. DNA of the CDR3: TGCAGCGTTGATCCCTGGGGCATTGAAGCTTTCTTT. This codes for CSVDPWGIEAFF. Based on the CDR3 plus reference TRBV29-1 and TRBJ1-1, the full variable domain is SAVISQKPSRDICQRGTSLTIQCQVDSQVTMMFWYRQQPGQSLTLIATANQGSEATYESGFVIDKFPISRPNLTFSTLTVSNMSPEDSSIYLCSVDPWGIEAFFGQGTRLTVV.

The rearrangement links TRBV5-1 to TRBJ2-5; D perhaps matches TRBD2 (5 bases). Germline V CDR1 and CDR2: SGHRS, YFSETQ. This CDR3 comprises 15 residues. V lost 1 base and J 5 bases, leaving 15 bases between the germline ends. CDR3 DNA sequence: TGCGCCAGCAGCTTGATGGGTCCCCCGGGGGAGACCCAGTACTTC. It codes for CASSLMGPPGETQYF.

This chain joins TRBV29-1 and TRBJ2-1, with 11 bases matching TRBD2. CDR1 SQVTM and CDR2 ANQGSEA come from the germline V gene. This CDR3 comprises 14 residues. V gave up 5 bases and J gave up 8 bases; unmatched junction bases: 8. The CDR3 spells CSVTTSGKSDEQFF. CDR3 DNA: TGCAGCGTTACGACTAGCGGGAAGAGCGATGAGCAGTTCTTC.

V usage is TRBV7-9 and J usage is TRBJ1-3; no firm D call. Trimming left V 5 bases short and J 0 bases short, with 14 bases between. The CDR3 runs to 16 residues. In germline, CDR1 is SEHNR, CDR2 FQNEAQ (reference sequence). The CDR3 sequence is CASSGGTEASGNTIYF. CDR3 nucleotide sequence: TGTGCCAGCAGCGGAGGAACAGAAGCCTCTGGAAACACCATATATTTT.

This clone was seen a handful of times. The J gene is TRBJ1-5, the V gene TRBV30; no reliable D call. CDR3 length equals 15 residues. The germline V and J ends were trimmed by 0 bases and 3 bases, with 12 bases remaining between them. CDR1 GTSNPN and CDR2 SVGIG come from the germline V gene (reference sequence). CDR3 sequence reads: CAWSVGNSLNQPQHF. In DNA, the CDR3 is TGTGCCTGGAGTGTAGGGAACAGCCTCAATCAGCCCCAGCATTTT.

The chain joins TRBV28 to TRBJ2-7; 11 positions agree with TRBD2. The CDR3 totals 17 residues. The germline V gene has CDR1 MDHEN and CDR2 SYDVKM. With V trimmed by 5 bases and J by 4 bases, 13 bases remained unmatched. The CDR3 loop is CASSPPNPGLAGYEQYF. The CDR3 DNA follows: TGTGCCAGCAGTCCGCCAAACCCCGGACTAGCGGGTTACGAGCAGTACTTC. Full variable domain (outside the CDR3, taken from reference TRBV28 and TRBJ2-7): DVKVTQSSRYLVKRTGEKVFLECVQDMDHENMFWYRQDPGLGLRLIYFSYDVKMKEKGDIPEGYSVSREKKERFSLILESASTNQTSMYLCASSPPNPGLAGYEQYFGPGTRLTVT.

The chain uses TRBV11-2 and TRBJ1-2; D is unresolved. Looked up from germline, CDR1 is SGHAT and CDR2 is FQNNGV. V was shortened by 2 bases and J by 7 bases, with 20 bases between the two germline ends. This CDR3 is 16 amino acids long. The DNA for the CDR3 is TGTGCCAGCAGCTTATGGGCAGGTTCAGGCTTAGGTGGCTACACCTTC. As protein: CASSLWAGSGLGGYTF.

The CDR3 protein is CAWSTTPYQPQHF. The CDR3, as DNA: TGTGCCTGGAGTACGACACCTTATCAGCCCCAGCATTTT. V gene TRBV30 combines with J gene TRBJ1-5, with no clear D. The length of the CDR3 is 13 residues. The V end lost 2 bases, the J end lost 5 bases, and 10 bases lay between the germline ends. Germline CDR1 and CDR2: GTSNPN and SVGIG (reference sequence).

This rearrangement joins TRBV11-2 to TRBJ2-7, with no clear D. The germline V gene encodes CDR1 SGHAT and CDR2 FQNNGV. The CDR3 loop spans 14 amino acids. Deletions cut 0 bases from V and 0 bases from J, with 6 bases between. CDR3 protein: CASSLDGSSYEQYF. In DNA, the CDR3 is TGTGCCAGCAGCTTAGACGGCAGCTCCTACGAGCAGTACTTC.

The chain links TRBV28 to TRBJ2-7; TRBD1 might be the D (6 bases). V lost 6 bases and J lost 3, with 15 bases in between. The CDR3 contains 14 residues. CDR1 and CDR2 (germline): MDHEN, SYDVKM. This CDR3 reads CASRAPPGVYEQYF. The CDR3 DNA sequence: TGTGCCAGCAGAGCCCCTCCAGGGGTCTACGAGCAGTACTTC. Variable domain in full (rest from reference TRBV28 and TRBJ2-7): DVKVTQSSRYLVKRTGEKVFLECVQDMDHENMFWYRQDPGLGLRLIYFSYDVKMKEKGDIPEGYSVSREKKERFSLILESASTNQTSMYLCASRAPPGVYEQYFGPGTRLTVT.

The rearrangement joins TRBV29-1 to TRBJ2-2; a weak D match, TRBD2 (5 bases). V dropped 0 bases and J dropped 13 bases, with 12 bases sitting between them. This CDR3 has 12 residues. The germline gives CDR1 SQVTM, CDR2 ANQGSEA. Written as DNA, the CDR3 is TGCAGCGTTGAAGATCCGCCTAGCCCGCTGTTTTTT. Translation: CSVEDPPSPLFF.

This clone occurred a few times. The chain has TRBV6-5 and TRBJ2-7; tentatively, D is TRBD1 (5 bases). V gave up 2 bases and J gave up 3 bases, with 11 bases separating them. The CDR3 sequence is 14 residues long. The V gene's germline CDR1 is MNHEY and CDR2 SVGAGI. The CDR3 reads CASSYGRANYEQYF. For the CDR3, the DNA is TGTGCCAGCAGTTACGGCAGGGCGAACTACGAGCAGTACTTC.

This clone has only a few counts. The V gene is TRBV7-9, the J gene TRBJ1-1; unclear D gene. The CDR3 consists of 14 residues. Germline V gene sequence: CDR1 SEHNR, CDR2 FQNEAQ (reference sequence). V lost 0 bases, J lost 4 bases, and 9 bases lay in between. The CDR3 is CASSLAAVTTEAFF. CDR3 DNA sequence: TGTGCCAGCAGCTTAGCGGCAGTTACCACTGAAGCTTTCTTT.

This chain joins TRBV6-4 and TRBJ1-1, with 7 bases identical to TRBD1. V was clipped by 10 bases and J by 5 bases; unmatched bases: 7. This CDR3 has 12 amino acids. Germline V CDR1 and CDR2: MRHNA, SNTAGT. For the CDR3, the DNA is TGTGCCACCAAGGGGGCGGGTACTGAAGCTTTCTTT. Protein: CATKGAGTEAFF.

V and J are TRBV7-8 and TRBJ2-7; D is tentatively TRBD1 or TRBD2 (5 bases each). V dropped 5 bases and J dropped 3 bases, with 20 bases sitting between them. From germline, CDR1 is SGHVS and CDR2 FQNEAQ. CDR3 size: 16 residues. As DNA, the CDR3 is TGTGCCAGCAGCCTAATGCCGGGGCCCCTGTACTACGAGCAGTACTTC. It codes for CASSLMPGPLYYEQYF.

The chain links TRBV4-2 to TRBJ2-2; perhaps TRBD2 as D (6 bases). CDR1 and CDR2 from the germline V gene are LGHNA and YNFKEQ. The V end lost 0 bases, the J end lost 0 bases, and 8 bases lay between the germline ends. The CDR3 sequence is 16 residues long. CDR3: CASSQDPGANTGELFF. The DNA for the CDR3 is TGTGCCAGCAGCCAAGACCCGGGAGCGAACACCGGGGAGCTGTTTTTT.

This clone was seen just once. CDR3 in amino acids: CASSLVVGLAGAETQYF. The CDR3 coding sequence is TGCGCCAGCAGCTTGGTAGTCGGACTAGCGGGAGCGGAGACCCAGTACTTC. This chain connects TRBV5-1 to TRBJ2-5; 13 bases match TRBD2. V was pared by 0 bases and J by 5 bases, with 7 bases of the junction left unmatched. Looked up from germline, CDR1 is SGHRS and CDR2 is YFSETQ. The CDR3 is made up of 17 amino acids.

V and J are TRBV12-2 and TRBJ1-5. TRBV12-2 is listed as a pseudogene. The CDR3 length is 12 residues. Written as DNA, the CDR3 is TGTGCAAGTCGCTTGCGGGGACAGCCCCAGCATTTT. Protein: CASRLRGQPQHF.

The gene calls are TRBV10-3 and TRBJ2-1; the D call may be TRBD1 or TRBD2 (5 bases each). The CDR3 length is 13 residues. Germline V CDR1 and CDR2: ENHRY, SYGVKD. V gave up 11 bases and J gave up 10 bases, with 21 bases separating them. CDR3 sequence reads: CASRRDPGQEQFF. The DNA for the CDR3 is TGTGCCTCTCGCCGGGACCCGGGCCAGGAGCAGTTCTTC.

V and J are TRBV27 and TRBJ1-1, with 7 bases matching TRBD1. Germline CDR1 MNHEY, CDR2 SMNVEV (reference sequence). The CDR3 runs to 14 residues. V shed 6 bases, J shed 1 base, and the junction held 5 bases outside the gene matches. This chain's CDR3 is CASRLQGSNTEAFF. CDR3 sequence (DNA): TGTGCCAGCAGGTTACAGGGGTCGAACACTGAAGCTTTCTTT.

This chain links TRBV4-1 with TRBJ1-2; D remains ambiguous. V gave up 0 bases and J gave up 8 bases, with 16 bases separating them. Germline-derived CDR1 and CDR2 are MGHRA and YSYEKL. The CDR3 sequence is 15 residues long. Written as DNA, the CDR3 is TGCGCCAGCAGCCAAGATCGTGATTCCTCTCGGGGCTACACCTTC. Translated, it gives CASSQDRDSSRGYTF.

The V call is TRBV21-1, the J call TRBJ2-7; no check of the table's D call, TRBD2, against the DNA was made. TRBV21-1 is described as a pseudogene. The CDR3 has 18 residues. This CDR3 reads CASSKAILRLAGIYEQYF. The CDR3 DNA reads TGTGCCAGCAGCAAAGCTATCCTTCGTCTAGCGGGGATATACGAGCAGTACTTC.

This chain's CDR3 is CASSLGVKGEQYF. DNA for the CDR3: TGCGCCAGCAGCTTGGGAGTAAAGGGCGAGCAGTACTTC. The genes are TRBV5-1 and TRBJ2-7; D uncertain. Germline V gene lookup returns CDR1 SGHRS and CDR2 YFSETQ. V shed 0 bases and J shed 6 bases, with 10 bases lying between them. The CDR3 covers 13 residues. The entire variable domain, with the rest obtained from reference TRBV5-1 and TRBJ2-7, is as follows: KAGVTQTPRYLIKTRGQQVTLSCSPISGHRSVSWYQQTPGQGLQFLFEYFSETQRNKGNFPGRFSGRQFSNSRSEMNVSTLELGDSALYLCASSLGVKGEQYFGPGTRLTVT.

This clone was observed a single time. This chain joins TRBV19 and TRBJ2-3; 9 positions match TRBD2. Germline lookup yields CDR1 LNHDA and CDR2 SQIVND (reference sequence). Germline trimming cut 5 bases from V and 6 bases from J; bases unmatched to any gene: 6. CDR3 size: 14 residues. The CDR3 sequence is CASSLLAGADTQYF. DNA of the CDR3: TGTGCCAGTAGTCTTTTAGCGGGAGCCGATACGCAGTATTTT. Supplemented by reference TRBV19 and TRBJ2-3, the full variable domain reads DGGITQSPKYLFRKEGQNVTLSCEQNLNHDAMYWYRQDPGQGLRLIYYSQIVNDFQKGDIAEGYSVSREKKESFPLTVTSAQKNPTAFYLCASSLLAGADTQYFGPGTRLTVL.

This clone was counted once. The rearrangement joins TRBV21-1 to TRBJ1-2; TRBD1, the table's D call, was not compared with the DNA. TRBV21-1 is noted as a pseudogene. There are 16 residues in the CDR3. The CDR3 reads CASSIHPPGQGHGYTF. The CDR3 DNA follows: TGTGCCAGCAGCATCCACCCCCCGGGACAGGGACATGGCTACACCTTC.